One and the same sample provided the 23 T cell receptor beta chains below, sequenced in a study of regulatory T cells in long-lasting Graves disease. Relying on iRepertoire HTBI primers and Arm-PCR of CDR3 regions, the team built TCR beta libraries. One entry per CDR3 protein results from TCRdb running MiXCR on the multiplex PCR reads. The sample gives about 470,000 distinct CDR3 sequences, more than 20% of which show up once; 6.5% to 10% is in the top ten. Time point here: persistent/refractory GD, antithyroid drugs over 5 years with positive TRAb. The TCR library was made from RNA extracted from PBMCs. The specimen was peripheral blood mononuclear cells (PBMCs), collected when the disease was refractory, from a patient treated with antithyroid drugs. The receptors here all came from a female donor with Graves disease.

This clonotype was observed many times. The chain links TRBV2 to TRBJ1-1, with D tentatively TRBD1 (5 bases). This CDR3 contains 14 residues. Germline assignment: CDR1 SNHLY and CDR2 FYNNEI. Trimming removed 6 bases at V and 0 bases at J, with 11 bases between. As DNA, the CDR3 is TGTGCCAGCAGAGTCTGGGGACTGAACACTGAAGCTTTCTTT. Translating it yields CASRVWGLNTEAFF.

This chain links TRBV27 with TRBJ2-1; TRBD2 matches at 12 bases. Germline V gene lookup returns CDR1 MNHEY and CDR2 SMNVEV (reference sequence). The CDR3 consists of 14 residues. The V segment lost 6 bases and the J segment 7 bases; nucleotides outside the gene matches: 4. DNA for the CDR3: TGTGCCAGCAGCCTGACTAGCGGGGGTAATGAGCAGTTCTTC. The encoded protein is CASSLTSGGNEQFF.

This clonotype occurred a few times. The chain links TRBV20-1 to TRBJ1-1, with D uncertain. This CDR3 comprises 12 residues. CDR1 and CDR2 (germline): DFQATT, SNEGSKA (reference sequence). Trimming shortened V by 3 bases and J by 0 bases, and 5 bases separated the two germline ends. The CDR3 DNA follows: TGCAGTGCTAGTGACCTGAACACTGAAGCTTTCTTT. It codes for CSASDLNTEAFF.

This clonotype was detected many times. The chain couples TRBV7-8 to TRBJ2-7, with D uncertain. Trimming took off 1 base at V and 6 bases at J, with 19 bases between the two ends. The CDR3 is made up of 16 amino acids. The germline V gene has CDR1 SGHVS and CDR2 FQNEAQ. CDR3 bases: TGTGCCAGCAGCTTAGGCGGACCCGCTTTTGTCAGCGAGCAGTACTTC. Protein: CASSLGGPAFVSEQYF.

This clonotype was seen many times. This chain connects TRBV7-2 to TRBJ1-5; D uncertain. The V gene's germline CDR1 is SGHTA and CDR2 FQGNSA. The CDR3 has 16 amino acids. Trimming took off 4 bases at V and 3 bases at J, with 16 bases between the two ends. The CDR3 protein is CASSSPGLPSNQPQHF. The CDR3, as DNA: TGTGCCAGCAGCTCCCCGGGTCTCCCTTCCAATCAGCCCCAGCATTTT.

This chain joins TRBV7-3 and TRBJ2-7, with TRBD2 identical over 8 bases. Germline CDR1 is SGHTA and CDR2 is FQGTGA. This CDR3 has 15 amino acids. V lost 5 bases to trimming and J lost 4 bases; unmatched junction nucleotides: 10. The CDR3 loop is CASSPRTSFFYEQYF. DNA of the CDR3: TGTGCCAGCAGCCCACGGACTAGCTTCTTTTACGAGCAGTACTTC.

This clonotype came up a few times. The chain uses TRBV6-2 or TRBV6-3 and TRBJ1-2, with 11 bases aligning to TRBD1. This CDR3 comprises 17 residues. The V gene end was trimmed by 2 bases and the J gene end by 7 bases; junction bases not matched to a gene: 12. The V gene's germline CDR1 is MNHEY and CDR2 SVGEGT. Here the CDR3 DNA reads TGTGCCAGCAGTTACCGCCGGGGGTCGGGACAGGGGGGTGGCTACACCTTC. Its protein product is CASSYRRGSGQGGGYTF.

This clonotype was found many times. The rearrangement joins TRBV28 to TRBJ2-7; possible D gene TRBD1, 6 bases. The CDR3 loop spans 15 amino acids. The ends were cut back, 1 base at V and 2 bases at J, with 12 bases in the middle. Germline CDR1 and CDR2: MDHEN and SYDVKM. DNA for the CDR3: TGTGCCAGCAGTTTATTGGTTCCAGGGGCCTACGAGCAGTACTTC. This codes for CASSLLVPGAYEQYF.

This clonotype was seen many times. The rearrangement links TRBV27 to TRBJ1-5, with D perhaps TRBD1 (6 bases). This CDR3 contains 15 residues. Germline CDR1 reads MNHEY; CDR2 reads SMNVEV (reference sequence). Trimming removed 6 bases at V and 4 bases at J, with 16 bases between. Written as DNA, the CDR3 is TGTGCCAGCAGACAGGATCCGCAGGGGAATCAGCCCCAGCATTTT. This gives the protein CASRQDPQGNQPQHF.

Ten or more counts support this clonotype. J is TRBJ1-1 and V is TRBV5-4; 8 positions match TRBD1. Germline CDR1 is SGHNT and CDR2 is YYREEE (reference sequence). J gave up 5 bases and V 4 bases, and 7 bases lay outside the gene matches. The CDR3 runs 14 residues. The CDR3 nucleotides are TGTGCCAGCAGCCTCCAGGGGGCGAAGACTGAAGCTTTCTTT. It is translated as CASSLQGAKTEAFF.

This clonotype was counted ten times or more. The chain has TRBV29-1 and TRBJ1-2; no clear D gene. The CDR3 consists of 12 residues. V was pared by 4 bases and J by 6 bases, with 12 bases between. Germline V CDR1 and CDR2: SQVTM, ANQGSEA. CDR3 protein: CSVAGSGDGYTF. The CDR3 DNA is TGCAGCGTTGCGGGGAGTGGAGATGGCTACACCTTC.

This clonotype was seen at least ten times. The chain has TRBV28 and TRBJ2-5; 11 nucleotides line up with TRBD1. CDR1 is MDHEN and CDR2 is SYDVKM in the germline V gene. V trimming: 5 bases; J trimming: 5 bases; junction bases outside the gene matches: 10. The CDR3 spans 16 residues. CDR3 in amino acids: CASSTDRGRIRETQYF. The CDR3 DNA reads as TGTGCCAGCAGTACGGACAGGGGGCGGATCCGGGAGACCCAGTACTTC. Together with reference TRBV28 and TRBJ2-5, the CDR3 gives the full variable domain: DVKVTQSSRYLVKRTGEKVFLECVQDMDHENMFWYRQDPGLGLRLIYFSYDVKMKEKGDIPEGYSVSREKKERFSLILESASTNQTSMYLCASSTDRGRIRETQYFGPGTRLLVL.

In this sample, this clonotype turned up once. The chain combines TRBV20-1 with TRBJ2-7; no firm D call. CDR1 is DFQATT and CDR2 is SNEGSKA in the germline V gene (reference sequence). The CDR3 has 13 residues. Trimming removed 6 bases at V and 7 bases at J, with 19 bases between. The CDR3: CSAMTPERGEQYF. The CDR3 region has the DNA TGCAGTGCGATGACACCTGAGAGAGGAGAGCAGTACTTC.

The rearrangement joins TRBV4-2 to TRBJ2-7, with 8 bases fitting TRBD1. In germline, CDR1 is LGHNA, CDR2 YNFKEQ. V gave up 2 bases and J gave up 3 bases; unmatched junction bases: 3. The CDR3 loop spans 14 amino acids. The CDR3 spells CASSQSDRGYEQYF. CDR3 bases: TGTGCCAGCAGCCAATCCGACAGGGGCTACGAGCAGTACTTC.

This clonotype was seen a handful of times. The chain uses TRBV19 and TRBJ2-7; no reliable D call. V lost 3 bases and J lost 0, with 9 bases in between. This CDR3 comprises 14 residues. Germline-derived CDR1 and CDR2 are LNHDA and SQIVND (reference sequence). The chain's CDR3 is CASSIGGNSYEQYF. In DNA, the CDR3 is TGTGCCAGTAGTATCGGCGGAAACTCCTACGAGCAGTACTTC.

The V call is TRBV13, the J call TRBJ1-1; tentatively, D is TRBD1 (5 bases). The germline V gene encodes CDR1 PRHDT and CDR2 FYEKMQ (reference sequence). The V gene lost 4 bases and the J gene lost 6 bases, with 15 bases spanning the gap. This CDR3 has 14 residues. The DNA of the CDR3 is TGTGCCAGCAGCTCCAGGGATTTAAGCGCTGAAGCTTTCTTT. Encoded protein: CASSSRDLSAEAFF. The full variable domain, rest sourced from reference TRBV13 and TRBJ1-1, is AAGVIQSPRHLIKEKRETATLKCYPIPRHDTVYWYQQGPGQDPQFLISFYEKMQSDKGSIPDRFSAQQFSDYHSELNMSSLELGDSALYFCASSSRDLSAEAFFGQGTRLTVV.

This clonotype was seen repeatedly, ten times or more. The chain employs TRBV28 and TRBJ1-5; TRBD1 agrees at 8 bases. The germline V gene has CDR1 MDHEN and CDR2 SYDVKM. The junction had 6 bases not matched to a gene; V was cut back by 6 bases and J by 2 bases. This CDR3 contains 15 residues. For the CDR3, the DNA is TGTGCCAGCAGAAAGGACAGGGTTGGCAATCAGCCCCAGCATTTT. It encodes CASRKDRVGNQPQHF.

V is TRBV6-2 or TRBV6-3 and J is TRBJ1-5; D is perhaps TRBD1 (6 bases). The V end lost 4 bases, the J end lost 2 bases, and 15 bases lay between the germline ends. Germline V gives CDR1 MNHEY, CDR2 SVGEGT. The CDR3 loop spans 16 amino acids. Here the CDR3 reads CASSSVRGAGNQPQHF. As DNA, the CDR3 is TGTGCCAGCAGTTCCGTCCGGGGGGCCGGCAATCAGCCCCAGCATTTT.

This clonotype was seen a few times. The V call is TRBV6-1, the J call TRBJ2-5, with D tentatively TRBD2 (5 bases). Germline V gives CDR1 MNHNS, CDR2 SASEGT. CDR3 size: 11 residues. The ends were cut back, 10 bases at V and 5 bases at J, with 11 bases in the middle. The chain's CDR3 is CATGVQETQYF. DNA of the CDR3: TGTGCCACCGGGGTTCAGGAGACCCAGTACTTC.

This clonotype was seen many times. The genes are TRBV29-1 and TRBJ2-2; 10 nucleotides line up with TRBD1. V lost 4 bases to trimming and J lost 8 bases; unmatched junction nucleotides: 4. There are 13 residues in the CDR3. CDR1 and CDR2 from the germline V gene are SQVTM and ANQGSEA. DNA for the CDR3: TGCAGCGTTGCATGGACAGGGGGGGGGGAGCTGTTTTTT. As protein: CSVAWTGGGELFF.

The chain is built from TRBV6-1 and TRBJ2-2; D is perhaps TRBD2 (6 bases). Trimming cost V 5 bases and J 8 bases, with 24 bases left between them. The CDR3 totals 17 residues. The germline CDR1 and CDR2 sequences are MNHNS and SASEGT. The CDR3 is CASSHGRGGIFWGELFF. The CDR3 region has the DNA TGTGCCAGCAGTCACGGCCGGGGCGGGATTTTTTGGGGGGAGCTGTTTTTT.

V is TRBV20-1 and J is TRBJ1-5; D is unresolved. Trimming took off 3 bases at V and 4 bases at J, with 13 bases between the two ends. The CDR3 extends over 14 amino acids. Germline V gives CDR1 DFQATT, CDR2 SNEGSKA (reference sequence). The DNA for the CDR3 is TGCAGTGCTAGTATTGACGGACTGAATCAGCCCCAGCATTTT. As protein: CSASIDGLNQPQHF.

The chain employs TRBV6-1 and TRBJ2-1; 11 bases map to TRBD1. Germline loops: CDR1 MNHNS, CDR2 SASEGT. The CDR3 extends over 15 amino acids. The J segment lost 5 bases and the V segment lost 6 bases, leaving 6 bases of the junction unmatched. CDR3 DNA: TGTGCCAGCAGGCCAGGACAGGGGGCGGACAATGAGCAGTTCTTC. Protein sequence: CASRPGQGADNEQFF.